The clone carrying this T cell receptor (beta chain) was recorded a few times. This entry is derived from a study of T-cell memory formation after mild COVID-19. The length of the CDR3 is 14 residues. Germline loops: CDR1 KGHSH, CDR2 LQKENI. V was cut by 5 bases and J by 5 bases, with 15 bases left in between. cDNA libraries for TCR alpha and TCR beta, carrying sample barcodes and UMIs, came from 5'RACE with constant-segment primers. TCRdb fed the 5' RACE reads into MiXCR, producing one record per CDR3 protein. The sample carries 270,000 or so distinct CDR3 sequences, 16% recorded once. The origin of this receptor is a young man who had mild COVID-19 (a few samples of this study predate the infection). Cell type and time point are not known. V and J are TRBV18 and TRBJ1-1, with a tentative D call TRBD1 (6 bases). Sample: PBMCs or a T cell subset sorted from them (not recorded which). The CDR3 here is CASSGAQGRTEAFF. CDR3 coding DNA: TGTGCCAGCTCAGGGGCACAGGGAAGGACTGAAGCTTTCTTT.